This T cell receptor (beta chain) comes out of a study of T cell changes during pregnancy in multiple sclerosis. Generated by immunoSEQ multiplex PCR, the TCRdb table keeps only in-frame clones and is missing some. The sample lists about 86,000 clones, about 91% seen once, with about 1.8% in the top ten. Germline CDR1 reads SQVTM; CDR2 reads ANQGSEA. V gave up 4 bases and J gave up 4 bases, with 8 bases separating them. The CDR3 is 13 residues long. The sample holds one count of this clone. Material: peripheral blood, obtained in the first trimester of pregnancy. The chain links TRBV29-1 to TRBJ2-6, with a possible D match to TRBD1 (5 bases). The TCR was taken from a female donor in good health, enrolled as a control in a pregnancy study. The CDR3 protein is CSVGRAGANVLTF. The DNA for the CDR3 is TGCAGCGTTGGCAGGGCCGGGGCCAACGTCCTGACTTTC.